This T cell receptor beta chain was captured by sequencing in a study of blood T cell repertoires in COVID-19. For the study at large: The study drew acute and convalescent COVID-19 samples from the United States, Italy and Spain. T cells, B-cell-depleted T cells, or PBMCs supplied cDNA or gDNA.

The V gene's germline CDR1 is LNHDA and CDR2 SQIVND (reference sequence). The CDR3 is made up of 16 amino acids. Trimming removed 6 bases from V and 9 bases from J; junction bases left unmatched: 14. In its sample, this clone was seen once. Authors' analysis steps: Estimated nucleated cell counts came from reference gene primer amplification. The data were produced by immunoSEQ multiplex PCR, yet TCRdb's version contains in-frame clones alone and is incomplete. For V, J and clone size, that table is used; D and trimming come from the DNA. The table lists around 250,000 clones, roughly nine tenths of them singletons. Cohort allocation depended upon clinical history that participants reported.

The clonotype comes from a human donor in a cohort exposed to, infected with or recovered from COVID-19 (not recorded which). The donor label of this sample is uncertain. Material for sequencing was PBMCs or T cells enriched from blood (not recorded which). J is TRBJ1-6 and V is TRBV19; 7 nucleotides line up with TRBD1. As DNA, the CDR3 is TGTGCCAGTAGGGCCGGGACAGCTTTTGGAGTTTCACCCCTCCACTTT. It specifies CASRAGTAFGVSPLHF.